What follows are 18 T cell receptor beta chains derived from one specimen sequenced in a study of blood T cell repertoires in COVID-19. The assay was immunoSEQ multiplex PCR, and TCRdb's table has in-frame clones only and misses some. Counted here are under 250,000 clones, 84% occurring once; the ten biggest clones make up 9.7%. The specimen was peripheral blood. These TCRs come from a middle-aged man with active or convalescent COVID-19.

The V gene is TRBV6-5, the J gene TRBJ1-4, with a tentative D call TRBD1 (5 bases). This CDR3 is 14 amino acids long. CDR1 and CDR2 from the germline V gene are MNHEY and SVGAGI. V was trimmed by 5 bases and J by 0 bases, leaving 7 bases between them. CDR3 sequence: CASSKGTTNEKLFF. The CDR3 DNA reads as TGTGCCAGCAGTAAGGGGACAACTAATGAAAAACTGTTTTTT.

The CDR3 is CASSQGPGDNYGYTF. In DNA form, the CDR3 reads TGCGCCAGCAGCCAAGGACCAGGGGATAACTATGGCTACACCTTC. The rearrangement uses TRBV4-1 and TRBJ1-2; TRBD1 might be the D (6 bases). V was clipped by 1 base and J by 1 base, with 10 bases between them. The CDR3 spans 15 residues. CDR1 is MGHRA and CDR2 is YSYEKL in the germline V gene.

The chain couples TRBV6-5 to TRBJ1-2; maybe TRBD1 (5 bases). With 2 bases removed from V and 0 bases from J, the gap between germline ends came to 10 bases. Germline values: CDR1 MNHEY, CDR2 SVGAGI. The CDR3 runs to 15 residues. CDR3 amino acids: CASSYKQAANYGYTF. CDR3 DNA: TGTGCCAGCAGTTACAAACAGGCTGCTAACTATGGCTACACCTTC.

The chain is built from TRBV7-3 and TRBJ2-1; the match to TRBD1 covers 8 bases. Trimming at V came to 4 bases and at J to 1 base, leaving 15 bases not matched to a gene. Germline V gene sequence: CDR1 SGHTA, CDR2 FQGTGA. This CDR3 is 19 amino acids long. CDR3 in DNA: TGTGCCAGCAGCTCCCACCGGGACAGGAGTTCGAGGTCCTACAATGAGCAGTTCTTC. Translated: CASSSHRDRSSRSYNEQFF.

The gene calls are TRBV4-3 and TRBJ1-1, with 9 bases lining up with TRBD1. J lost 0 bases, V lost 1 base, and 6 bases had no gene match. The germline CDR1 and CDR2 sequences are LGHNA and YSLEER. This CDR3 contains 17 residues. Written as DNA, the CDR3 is TGCGCCAGCAGCCAAGTTCCAGGGACAGGGATGAACACTGAAGCTTTCTTT. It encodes CASSQVPGTGMNTEAFF.

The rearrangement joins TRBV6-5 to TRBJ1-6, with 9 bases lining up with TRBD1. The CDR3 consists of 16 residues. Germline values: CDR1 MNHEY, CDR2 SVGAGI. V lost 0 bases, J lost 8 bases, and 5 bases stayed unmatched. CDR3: CASSYSGTGSHSPLHF. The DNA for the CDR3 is TGTGCCAGCAGTTACTCAGGGACAGGGAGTCATTCACCCCTCCACTTT.

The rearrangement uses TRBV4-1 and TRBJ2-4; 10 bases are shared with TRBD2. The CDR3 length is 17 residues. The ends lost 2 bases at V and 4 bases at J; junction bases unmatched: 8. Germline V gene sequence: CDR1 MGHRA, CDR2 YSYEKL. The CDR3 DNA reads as TGCGCCAGCAGCCAACAAAGCGGGGGGGCTGGTAAAAACATTCAGTACTTC. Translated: CASSQQSGGAGKNIQYF.

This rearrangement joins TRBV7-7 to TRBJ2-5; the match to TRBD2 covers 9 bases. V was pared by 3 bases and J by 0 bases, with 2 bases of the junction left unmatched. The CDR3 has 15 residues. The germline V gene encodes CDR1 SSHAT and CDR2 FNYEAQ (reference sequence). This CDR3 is CASSLREGYQETQYF. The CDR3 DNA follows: TGTGCCAGCAGCTTGCGGGAGGGGTACCAAGAGACCCAGTACTTC.

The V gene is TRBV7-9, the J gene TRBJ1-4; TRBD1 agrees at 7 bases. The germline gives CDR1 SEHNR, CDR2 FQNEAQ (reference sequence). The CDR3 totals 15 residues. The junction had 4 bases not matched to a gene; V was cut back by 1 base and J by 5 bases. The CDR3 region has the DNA TGTGCCAGCAGCTTAGGGACAGGTCTCAATGAAAAACTGTTTTTT. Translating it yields CASSLGTGLNEKLFF.

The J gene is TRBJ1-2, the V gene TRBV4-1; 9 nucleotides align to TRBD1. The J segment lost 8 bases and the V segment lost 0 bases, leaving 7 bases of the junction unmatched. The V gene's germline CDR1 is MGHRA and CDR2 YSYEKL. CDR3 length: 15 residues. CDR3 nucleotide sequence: TGCGCCAGCAGCCAAGAAGGGACAGGGATCCGCGGCTACACCTTC. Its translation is CASSQEGTGIRGYTF.

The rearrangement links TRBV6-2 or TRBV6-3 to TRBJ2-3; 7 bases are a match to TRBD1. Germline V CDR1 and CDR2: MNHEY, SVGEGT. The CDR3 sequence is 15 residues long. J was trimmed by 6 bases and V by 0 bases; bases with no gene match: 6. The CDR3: CASSYSRGGPDTQYF. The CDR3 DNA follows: TGTGCCAGCAGTTACTCGAGAGGGGGCCCGGATACGCAGTATTTT.

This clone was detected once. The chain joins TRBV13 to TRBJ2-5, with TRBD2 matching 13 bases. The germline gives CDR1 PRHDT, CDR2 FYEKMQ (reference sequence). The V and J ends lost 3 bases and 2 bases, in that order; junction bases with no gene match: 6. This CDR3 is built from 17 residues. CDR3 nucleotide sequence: TGTGCCAGCAGCTTCTCAGGACTAGCGGGGGCGCAAGAGACCCAGTACTTC. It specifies CASSFSGLAGAQETQYF.

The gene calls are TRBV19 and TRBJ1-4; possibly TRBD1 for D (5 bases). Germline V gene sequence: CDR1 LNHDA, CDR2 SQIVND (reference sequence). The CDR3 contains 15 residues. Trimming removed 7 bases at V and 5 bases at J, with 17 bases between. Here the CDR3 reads CASTQLGAVNEKLFF. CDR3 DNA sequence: TGTGCCAGTACCCAGTTAGGGGCGGTGAATGAAAAACTGTTTTTT.

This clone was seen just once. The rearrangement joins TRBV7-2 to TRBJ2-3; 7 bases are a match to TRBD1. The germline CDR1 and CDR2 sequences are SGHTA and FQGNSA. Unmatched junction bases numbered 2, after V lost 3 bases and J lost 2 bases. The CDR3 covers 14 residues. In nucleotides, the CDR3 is TGTGCCAGCAGCTTCGACAGGGCCACAGATACGCAGTATTTT. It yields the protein CASSFDRATDTQYF.

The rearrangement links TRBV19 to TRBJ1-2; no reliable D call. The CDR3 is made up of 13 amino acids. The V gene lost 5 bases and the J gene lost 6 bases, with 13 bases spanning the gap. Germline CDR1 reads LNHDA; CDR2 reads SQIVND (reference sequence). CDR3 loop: CASSHLVGDGYTF. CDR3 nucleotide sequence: TGTGCCAGTAGTCACCTCGTCGGAGATGGCTACACCTTC.

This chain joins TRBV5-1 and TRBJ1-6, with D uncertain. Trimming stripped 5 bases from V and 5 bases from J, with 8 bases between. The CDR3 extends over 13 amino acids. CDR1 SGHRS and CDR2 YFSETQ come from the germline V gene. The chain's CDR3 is CASRTDDNSPLHF. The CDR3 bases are TGCGCCAGCAGGACTGACGATAATTCACCCCTCCACTTT. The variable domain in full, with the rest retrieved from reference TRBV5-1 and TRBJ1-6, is KAGVTQTPRYLIKTRGQQVTLSCSPISGHRSVSWYQQTPGQGLQFLFEYFSETQRNKGNFPGRFSGRQFSNSRSEMNVSTLELGDSALYLCASRTDDNSPLHFGNGTRLTVT.

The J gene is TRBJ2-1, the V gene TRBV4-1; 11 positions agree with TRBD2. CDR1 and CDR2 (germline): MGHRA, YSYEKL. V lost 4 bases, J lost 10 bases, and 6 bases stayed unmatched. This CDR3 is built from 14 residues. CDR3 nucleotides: TGCGCCAGCAGCCGCGGGACTAGCGGTACCGAGCAGTTCTTC. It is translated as CASSRGTSGTEQFF.

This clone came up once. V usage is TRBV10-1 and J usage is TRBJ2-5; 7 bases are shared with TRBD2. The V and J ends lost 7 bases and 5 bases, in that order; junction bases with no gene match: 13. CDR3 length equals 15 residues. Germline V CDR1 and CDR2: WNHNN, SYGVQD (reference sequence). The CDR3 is CASIPILTSWETQYF. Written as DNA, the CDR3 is TGCGCCAGCATCCCGATCCTGACTAGCTGGGAGACCCAGTACTTC.